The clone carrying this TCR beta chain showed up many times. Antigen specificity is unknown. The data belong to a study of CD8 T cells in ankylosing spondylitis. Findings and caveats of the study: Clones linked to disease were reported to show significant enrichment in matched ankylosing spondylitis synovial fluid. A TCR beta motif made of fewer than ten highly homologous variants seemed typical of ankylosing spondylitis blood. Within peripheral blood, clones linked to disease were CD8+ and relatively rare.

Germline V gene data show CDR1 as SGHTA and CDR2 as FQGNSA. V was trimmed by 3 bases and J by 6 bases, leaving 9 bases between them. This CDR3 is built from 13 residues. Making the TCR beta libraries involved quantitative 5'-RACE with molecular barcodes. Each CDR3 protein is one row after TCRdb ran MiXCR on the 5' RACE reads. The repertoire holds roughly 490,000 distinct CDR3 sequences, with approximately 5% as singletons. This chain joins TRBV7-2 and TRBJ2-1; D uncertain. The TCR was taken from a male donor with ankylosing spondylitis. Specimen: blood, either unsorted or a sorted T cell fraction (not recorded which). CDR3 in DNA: TGTGCCAGCAGCTTTGGTAGGTCCAATGAGCAGTTCTTC. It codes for CASSFGRSNEQFF. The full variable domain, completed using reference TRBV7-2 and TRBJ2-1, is GAGVSQSPSNKVTEKGKDVELRCDPISGHTALYWYRQSLGQGLEFLIYFQGNSAPDKSGLPSDRFSAERTGGSVSTLTIQRTQQEDSAVYLCASSFGRSNEQFFGPGTRLTVL.